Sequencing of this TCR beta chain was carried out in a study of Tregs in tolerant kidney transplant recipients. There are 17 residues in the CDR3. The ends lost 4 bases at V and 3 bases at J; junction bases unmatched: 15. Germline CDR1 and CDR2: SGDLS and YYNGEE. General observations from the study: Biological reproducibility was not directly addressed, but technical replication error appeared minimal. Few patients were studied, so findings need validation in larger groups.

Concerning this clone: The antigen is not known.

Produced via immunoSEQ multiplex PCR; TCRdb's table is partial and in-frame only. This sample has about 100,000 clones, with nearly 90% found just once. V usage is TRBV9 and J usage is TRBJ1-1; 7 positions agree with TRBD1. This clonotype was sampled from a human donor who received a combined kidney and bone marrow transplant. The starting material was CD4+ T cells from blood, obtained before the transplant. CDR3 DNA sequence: TGTGCCAGCAGCTTCTCGCGTGAGGGGGCCGCGGACACTGAAGCTTTCTTT. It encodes CASSFSREGAADTEAFF.